The table lists the clone carrying this T cell receptor beta chain with a few counts. Measured with immunoSEQ multiplex PCR; TCRdb has only the in-frame clones, and not every one. The table has 270,000 or so clones, more than 70% seen once; the top ten hold roughly 3.1%. The data stem from a study of blood T cell repertoires in COVID-19. Study at large: T cells, B-cell-depleted T cells, or PBMCs provided the cDNA or gDNA that served as material.

The J segment lost 3 bases and the V segment lost 3 bases, leaving 5 bases of the junction unmatched. Per germline, CDR1 MDHEN and CDR2 SYDVKM. The CDR3 is 14 amino acids. The chain employs TRBV28 and TRBJ2-7, with 7 nucleotides matching TRBD2. The clonotype was recovered from a woman between 18 and 29 years old with acute or convalescent COVID-19. Sequencing was done on a sample of peripheral blood. Written as DNA, the CDR3 is TGTGCCAGCAGTTTCCAGGGAGGGGTCTACGAGCAGTACTTC. Amino acid sequence: CASSFQGGVYEQYF.